Sequencing of this T cell receptor (beta chain) was carried out in a study of blood T cell repertoires in COVID-19. In the study overall: Sample material is recorded as cDNA or gDNA derived from T cells, B-cell-depleted T cells, or PBMCs.

V shed 2 bases and J 4 bases; nucleotides not matched to a gene: 7. This CDR3 has 16 residues. Germline CDR1 is MGHRA and CDR2 is YSYEKL. In the study's own analysis: Estimation of nucleated cell counts relied on the amplification of reference gene primers. Assay: immunoSEQ multiplex PCR; the TCRdb copy retains only in-frame clones and omits some. Clone size and the V and J calls come from that table; the DNA yielded D and trimming. The sample contains some 150,000 clones, around 89% of which appear only once. The sample taken for sequencing was peripheral blood. The chain has TRBV4-1 and TRBJ2-3, with 9 bases that match TRBD1. This sequence originates from a woman aged 40 to 55 with acute or convalescent COVID-19. The CDR3 nucleotides are TGCGCCAGCAGCCAACCTCCGGGACAGGGATCAGATACGCAGTATTTT. Translation gives CASSQPPGQGSDTQYF.